The 5 T cell receptor beta chains below were found in one sample sequenced in a study of beta chain features in type 1 diabetes. General study findings and limits: Type 1 diabetes patients showed a moderate but significant shortening of TCRB CDR3s in all four CD4+ subsets.

Since all of the isolated RNA was reverse transcribed, expressed TCRB transcripts were what got sequenced. Using immunoSEQ multiplex PCR, the repertoire was profiled, and TCRdb retains in-frame clones only, with some absent. The sample consists of about 650,000 clones, under 15% of them appearing once. No antigen is known for these receptors. The specimen was naive CD4+ T cells from blood. Receptors originate from a man aged 25 to 40 with type 1 diabetes.

The chain employs TRBV9 and TRBJ2-3; no clear D gene. The V end lost 4 bases, the J end lost 4 bases, and 13 bases lay between the germline ends. The CDR3 has 14 amino acids. CDR1 is SGDLS, CDR2 YYNGEE, per germline. The CDR3: CASSFGVVADTQYF. CDR3 nucleotides: TGTGCCAGCAGCTTTGGGGTCGTCGCAGATACGCAGTATTTT.

In its sample, this clone was seen a few times. J is TRBJ2-7 and V is TRBV4-3; 11 bases align to TRBD1. CDR1 and CDR2 (germline): LGHNA, YSLEER. This CDR3 is 13 amino acids long. The junction had 1 base not matched to a gene; V was cut back by 4 bases and J by 5 bases. The DNA for the CDR3 is TGCGCCAGCAGCCGGGACAGGGGGAACGAGCAGTACTTC. It is translated as CASSRDRGNEQYF.

V and J are TRBV2 and TRBJ2-2; D unresolved. From germline, CDR1 is SNHLY and CDR2 FYNNEI. The V gene lost 7 bases and the J gene lost 7 bases, with 4 bases spanning the gap. This CDR3 has 10 residues. CDR3 in amino acids: CASKNGELFF. The CDR3 DNA reads TGTGCCAGCAAAAACGGGGAGCTGTTTTTT.

The J gene is TRBJ2-7, the V gene TRBV6-6, with a weak D call TRBD2 (5 bases). V was pared by 2 bases and J by 13 bases, with 12 bases between. Germline lookup yields CDR1 MNHNY and CDR2 SVGAGI (reference sequence). The CDR3 loop spans 11 amino acids. The DNA for the CDR3 is TGTGCCAGCAGTTACGGTGTCGGAGGATACTTC. This translates into CASSYGVGGYF.

This clone has a handful of counts. The rearrangement uses TRBV6-5 and TRBJ1-2; D might be TRBD1 (5 bases). Germline CDR1 reads MNHEY; CDR2 reads SVGAGI. V lost 2 bases and J lost 7, with 11 bases in between. This CDR3 is built from 13 residues. CDR3 protein: CASSYGRGSGYTF. The CDR3 DNA reads as TGTGCCAGCAGTTACGGTAGGGGAAGTGGCTACACCTTC.